The clone carrying this T cell receptor (beta chain) has more than one count but fewer than ten. Its antigen is not known. The CDR3 has 15 amino acids. CDR1 and CDR2 (germline): WNHNN, SYGVQD (reference sequence). Unmatched junction bases numbered 2, after V lost 0 bases and J lost 10 bases. This entry is derived from a study of T cell responses to AZD1222 COVID-19 vaccine. Whole-study results and caveats: Vaccine-associated CD4 TCRs spanned spike, dominant at 160-218 and 743-854. Once two AZD1222 doses were given, Spike-specific TCR breadth and depth went up.

Sequencing was performed with immunoSEQ multiplex PCR; in TCRdb, only in-frame clones are kept and a portion is missing. The data show some 200,000 clones, around 92% seen once. Sequences were derived from peripheral blood, sampled on day 0 of AZD1222 vaccination. The genes are TRBV10-1 and TRBJ2-1, with 14 bases fitting TRBD2. This sequence originates from an adult in good health. CDR3 DNA sequence: TGCGCCAGCAGTGAGTCGACTAGCGGGAGGGTCGAGCAGTTCTTC. Its protein product is CASSESTSGRVEQFF.